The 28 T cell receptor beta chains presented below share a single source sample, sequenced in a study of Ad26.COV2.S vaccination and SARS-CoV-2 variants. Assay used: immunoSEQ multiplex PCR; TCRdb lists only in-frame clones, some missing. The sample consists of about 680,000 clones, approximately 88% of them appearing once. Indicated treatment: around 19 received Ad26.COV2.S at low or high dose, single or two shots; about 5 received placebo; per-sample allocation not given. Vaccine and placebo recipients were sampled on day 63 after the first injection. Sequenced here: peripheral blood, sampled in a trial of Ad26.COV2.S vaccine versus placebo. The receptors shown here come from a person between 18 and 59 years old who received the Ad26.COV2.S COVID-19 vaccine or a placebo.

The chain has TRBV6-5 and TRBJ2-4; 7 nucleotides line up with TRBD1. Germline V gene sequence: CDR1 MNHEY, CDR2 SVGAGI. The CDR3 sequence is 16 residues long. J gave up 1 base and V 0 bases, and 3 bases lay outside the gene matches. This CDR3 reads CASSYSPGQAKNIQYF. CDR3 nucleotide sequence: TGTGCCAGCAGTTACTCTCCGGGACAGGCCAAAAACATTCAGTACTTC.

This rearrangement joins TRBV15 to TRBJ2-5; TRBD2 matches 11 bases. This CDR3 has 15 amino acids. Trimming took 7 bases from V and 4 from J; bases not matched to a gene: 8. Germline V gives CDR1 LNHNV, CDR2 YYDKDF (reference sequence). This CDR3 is CATKASGGPGETQYF. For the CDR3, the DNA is TGTGCCACCAAGGCTAGCGGGGGGCCGGGAGAGACCCAGTACTTC.

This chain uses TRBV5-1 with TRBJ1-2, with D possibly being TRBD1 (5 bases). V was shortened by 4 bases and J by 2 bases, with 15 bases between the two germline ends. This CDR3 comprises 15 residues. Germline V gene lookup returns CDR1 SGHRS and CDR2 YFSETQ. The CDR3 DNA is TGCGCCAGCAGCCCCCCCCAGGGTGACAACTATGGCTACACCTTC. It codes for CASSPPQGDNYGYTF.

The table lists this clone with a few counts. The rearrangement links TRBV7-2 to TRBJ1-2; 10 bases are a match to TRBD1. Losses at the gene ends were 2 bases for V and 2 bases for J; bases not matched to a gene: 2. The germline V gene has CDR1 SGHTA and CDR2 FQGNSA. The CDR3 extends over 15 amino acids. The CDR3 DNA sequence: TGTGCCAGCAGCTTAATGGGACAGGGGAACTATGGCTACACCTTC. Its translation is CASSLMGQGNYGYTF.

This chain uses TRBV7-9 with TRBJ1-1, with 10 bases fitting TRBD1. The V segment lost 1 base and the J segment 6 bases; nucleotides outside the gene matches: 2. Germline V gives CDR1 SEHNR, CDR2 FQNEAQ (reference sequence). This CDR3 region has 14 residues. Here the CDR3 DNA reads TGTGCCAGCAGCTTAGGGACAGGGGGAGCTGAAGCTTTCTTT. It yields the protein CASSLGTGGAEAFF. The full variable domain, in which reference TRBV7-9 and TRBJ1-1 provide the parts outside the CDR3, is DTGVSQNPRHKITKRGQNVTFRCDPISEHNRLYWYRQTLGQGPEFLTYFQNEAQLEKSRLLSDRFSAERPKGSFSTLEIQRTEQGDSAMYLCASSLGTGGAEAFFGQGTRLTVV.

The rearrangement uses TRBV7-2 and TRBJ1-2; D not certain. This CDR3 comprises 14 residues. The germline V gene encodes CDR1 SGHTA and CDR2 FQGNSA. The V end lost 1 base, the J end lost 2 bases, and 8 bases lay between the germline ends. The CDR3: CASSLDSSNYGYTF. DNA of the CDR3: TGTGCCAGCAGCTTAGACAGCTCAAACTATGGCTACACCTTC.

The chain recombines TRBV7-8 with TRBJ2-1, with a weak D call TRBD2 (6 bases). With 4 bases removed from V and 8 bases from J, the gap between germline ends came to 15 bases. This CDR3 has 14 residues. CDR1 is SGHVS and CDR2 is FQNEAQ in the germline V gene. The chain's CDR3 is CASSSTTPGDEQFF. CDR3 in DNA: TGTGCCAGCAGCTCAACGACCCCGGGAGATGAGCAGTTCTTC. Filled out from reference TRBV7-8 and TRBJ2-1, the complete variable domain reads GAGVSQSPRYKVAKRGQDVALRCDPISGHVSLFWYQQALGQGPEFLTYFQNEAQLDKSGLPSDRFFAERPEGSVSTLKIQRTQQEDSAVYLCASSSTTPGDEQFFGPGTRLTVL.

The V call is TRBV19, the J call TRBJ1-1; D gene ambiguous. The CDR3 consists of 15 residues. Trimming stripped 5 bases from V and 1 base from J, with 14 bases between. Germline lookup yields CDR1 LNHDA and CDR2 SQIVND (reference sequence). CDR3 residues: CASSHRTRENTEAFF. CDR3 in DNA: TGTGCCAGTAGTCACCGAACGCGGGAGAACACTGAAGCTTTCTTT. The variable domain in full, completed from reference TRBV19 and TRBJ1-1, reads DGGITQSPKYLFRKEGQNVTLSCEQNLNHDAMYWYRQDPGQGLRLIYYSQIVNDFQKGDIAEGYSVSREKKESFPLTVTSAQKNPTAFYLCASSHRTRENTEAFFGQGTRLTVV.

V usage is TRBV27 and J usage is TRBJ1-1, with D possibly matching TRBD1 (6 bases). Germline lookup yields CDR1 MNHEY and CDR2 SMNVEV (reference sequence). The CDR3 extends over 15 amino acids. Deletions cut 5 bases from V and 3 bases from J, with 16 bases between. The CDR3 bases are TGTGCCAGCAGTCGACAGGCAGGCAAGGACACTGAAGCTTTCTTT. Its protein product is CASSRQAGKDTEAFF.

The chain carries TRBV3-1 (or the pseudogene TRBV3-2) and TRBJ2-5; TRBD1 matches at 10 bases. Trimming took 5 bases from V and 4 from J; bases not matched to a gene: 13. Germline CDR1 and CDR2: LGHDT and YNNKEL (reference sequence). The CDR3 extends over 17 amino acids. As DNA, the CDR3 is TGTGCCAGCAGCAAAAGATTGGGGACAGGGGTAGTAGAGACCCAGTACTTC. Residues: CASSKRLGTGVVETQYF.

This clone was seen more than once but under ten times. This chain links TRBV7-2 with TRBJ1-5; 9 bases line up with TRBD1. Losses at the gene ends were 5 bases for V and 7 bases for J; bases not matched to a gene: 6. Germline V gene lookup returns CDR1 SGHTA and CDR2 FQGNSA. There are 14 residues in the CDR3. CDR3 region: CASSTRQGVQPQHF. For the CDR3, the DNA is TGTGCCAGCAGCACCAGACAGGGGGTGCAGCCCCAGCATTTT.

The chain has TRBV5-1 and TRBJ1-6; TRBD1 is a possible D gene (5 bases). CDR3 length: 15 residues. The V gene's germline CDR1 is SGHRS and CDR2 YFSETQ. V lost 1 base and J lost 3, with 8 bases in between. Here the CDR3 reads CASSLTGVYNSPLHF. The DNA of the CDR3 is TGCGCCAGCAGCTTGACAGGAGTCTATAATTCACCCCTCCACTTT.

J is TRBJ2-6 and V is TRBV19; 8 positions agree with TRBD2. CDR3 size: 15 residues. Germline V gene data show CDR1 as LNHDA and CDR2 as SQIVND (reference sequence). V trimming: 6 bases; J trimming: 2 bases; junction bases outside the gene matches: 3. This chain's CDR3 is CASRSGRAGANVLTF. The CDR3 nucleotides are TGTGCCAGTAGGAGCGGGAGAGCTGGGGCCAACGTCCTGACTTTC. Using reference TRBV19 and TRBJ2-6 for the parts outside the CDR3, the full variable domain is DGGITQSPKYLFRKEGQNVTLSCEQNLNHDAMYWYRQDPGQGLRLIYYSQIVNDFQKGDIAEGYSVSREKKESFPLTVTSAQKNPTAFYLCASRSGRAGANVLTFGAGSRLTVL.

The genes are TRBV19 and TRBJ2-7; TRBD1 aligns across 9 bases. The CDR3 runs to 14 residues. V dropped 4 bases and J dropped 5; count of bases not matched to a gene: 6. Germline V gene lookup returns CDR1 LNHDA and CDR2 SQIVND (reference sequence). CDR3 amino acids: CASSRGTGLDEQYF. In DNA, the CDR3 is TGTGCCAGTAGTAGAGGGACAGGGTTGGACGAGCAGTACTTC.

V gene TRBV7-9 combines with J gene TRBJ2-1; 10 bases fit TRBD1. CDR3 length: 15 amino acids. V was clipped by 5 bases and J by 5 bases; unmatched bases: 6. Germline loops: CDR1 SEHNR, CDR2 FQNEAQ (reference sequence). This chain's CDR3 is CASSGWDRGHNEQFF. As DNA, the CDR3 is TGTGCCAGCAGCGGGTGGGACAGGGGCCACAATGAGCAGTTCTTC.

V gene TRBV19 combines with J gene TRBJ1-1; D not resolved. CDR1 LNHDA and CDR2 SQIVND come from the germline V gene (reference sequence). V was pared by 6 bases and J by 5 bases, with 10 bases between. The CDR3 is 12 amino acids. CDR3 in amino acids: CASSFLGTEAFF. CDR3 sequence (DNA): TGTGCCAGTAGCTTTCTCGGGACTGAAGCTTTCTTT.

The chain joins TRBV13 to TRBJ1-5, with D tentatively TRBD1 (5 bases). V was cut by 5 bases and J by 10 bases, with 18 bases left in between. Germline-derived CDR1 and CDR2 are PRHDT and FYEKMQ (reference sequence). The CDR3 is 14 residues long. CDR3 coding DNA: TGTGCCAGCAGCGTGGGGCATGGCAGCCTCCCCCAGCATTTT. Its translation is CASSVGHGSLPQHF.

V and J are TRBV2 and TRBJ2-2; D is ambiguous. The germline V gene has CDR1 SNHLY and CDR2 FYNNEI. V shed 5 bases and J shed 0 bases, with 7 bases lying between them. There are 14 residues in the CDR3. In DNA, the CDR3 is TGTGCCAGCAGTCTACTCCCGAACACCGGGGAGCTGTTTTTT. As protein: CASSLLPNTGELFF.

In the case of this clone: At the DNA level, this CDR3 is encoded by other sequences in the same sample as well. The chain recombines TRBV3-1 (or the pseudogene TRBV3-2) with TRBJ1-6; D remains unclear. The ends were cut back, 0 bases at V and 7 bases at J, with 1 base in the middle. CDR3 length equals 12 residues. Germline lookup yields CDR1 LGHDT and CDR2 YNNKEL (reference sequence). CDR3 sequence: CASSQDNSPLHF. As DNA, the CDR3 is TGTGCCAGCAGCCAAGACAATTCACCCCTCCACTTT.

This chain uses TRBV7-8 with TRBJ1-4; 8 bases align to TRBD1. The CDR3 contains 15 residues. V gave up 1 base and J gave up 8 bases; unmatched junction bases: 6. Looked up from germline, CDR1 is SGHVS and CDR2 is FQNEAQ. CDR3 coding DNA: TGTGCCAGCAGCTTAGAGACAGGGGATTGGGAAAAACTGTTTTTT. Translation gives CASSLETGDWEKLFF.

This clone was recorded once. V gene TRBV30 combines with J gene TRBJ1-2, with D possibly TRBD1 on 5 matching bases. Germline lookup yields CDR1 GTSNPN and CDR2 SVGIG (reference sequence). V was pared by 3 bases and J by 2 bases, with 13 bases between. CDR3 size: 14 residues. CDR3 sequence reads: CAWRQDGVNYGYTF. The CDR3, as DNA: TGTGCCTGGAGACAGGATGGGGTCAACTATGGCTACACCTTC. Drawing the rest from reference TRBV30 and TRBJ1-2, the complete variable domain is SQTIHQWPATLVQPVGSPLSLECTVEGTSNPNLYWYRQAAGRGLQLLFYSVGIGQISSEVPQNLSASRPQDRQFILSSKKLLLSDSGFYLCAWRQDGVNYGYTFGSGTRLTVV.

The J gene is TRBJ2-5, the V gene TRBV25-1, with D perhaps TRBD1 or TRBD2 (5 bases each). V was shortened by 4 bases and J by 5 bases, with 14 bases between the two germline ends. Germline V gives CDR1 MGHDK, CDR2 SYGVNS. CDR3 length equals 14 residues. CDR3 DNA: TGTGCCAGCAGTGTTGAGGGGCGGGCGGAGACCCAGTACTTC. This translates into CASSVEGRAETQYF.

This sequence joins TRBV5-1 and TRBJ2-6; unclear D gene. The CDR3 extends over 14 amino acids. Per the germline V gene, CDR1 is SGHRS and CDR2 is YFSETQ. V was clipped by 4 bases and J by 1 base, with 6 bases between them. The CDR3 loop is CASSTQSGANVLTF. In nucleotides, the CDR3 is TGCGCCAGCAGCACACAGTCTGGGGCCAACGTCCTGACTTTC.

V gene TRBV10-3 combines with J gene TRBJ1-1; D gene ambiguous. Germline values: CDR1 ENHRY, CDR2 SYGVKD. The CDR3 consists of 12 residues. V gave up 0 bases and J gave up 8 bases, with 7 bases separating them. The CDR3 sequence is CAISESRREAFF. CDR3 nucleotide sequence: TGTGCCATCAGTGAGTCGAGGAGGGAAGCTTTCTTT.

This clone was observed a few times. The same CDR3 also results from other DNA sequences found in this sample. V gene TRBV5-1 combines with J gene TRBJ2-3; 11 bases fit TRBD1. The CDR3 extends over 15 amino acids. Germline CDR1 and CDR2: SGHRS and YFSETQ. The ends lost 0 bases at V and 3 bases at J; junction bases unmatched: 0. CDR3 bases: TGCGCCAGCAGCTTGGGGGACAGGGGGACAGATACGCAGTATTTT. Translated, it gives CASSLGDRGTDTQYF.

CDR3 DNA sequence: TGCGCCAGCAGCCAAGTCCCCGGGGGGGCGGCGGAAAGGACAGATACGCAGTATTTT. It encodes CASSQVPGGAAERTDTQYF. The V call is TRBV4-3, the J call TRBJ2-3, with 8 positions matching TRBD2. The germline CDR1 and CDR2 sequences are LGHNA and YSLEER. The CDR3 runs to 19 residues. Losses at the gene ends were 1 base for V and 3 bases for J; bases not matched to a gene: 15.

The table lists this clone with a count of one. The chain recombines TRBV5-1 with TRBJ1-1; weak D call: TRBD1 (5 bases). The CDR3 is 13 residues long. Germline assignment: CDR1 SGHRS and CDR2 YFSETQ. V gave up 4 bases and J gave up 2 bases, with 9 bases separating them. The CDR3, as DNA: TGCGCCAGCAGCCAGGGTTTCAACACTGAAGCTTTCTTT. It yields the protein CASSQGFNTEAFF.

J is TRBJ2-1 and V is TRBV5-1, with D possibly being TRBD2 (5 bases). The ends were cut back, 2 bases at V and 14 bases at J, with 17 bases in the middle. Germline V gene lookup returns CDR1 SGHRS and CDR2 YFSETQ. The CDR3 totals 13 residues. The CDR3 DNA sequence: TGCGCCAGCAGCTTTGACCGGACGGGAAAGGAGTTCTTC. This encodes CASSFDRTGKEFF.